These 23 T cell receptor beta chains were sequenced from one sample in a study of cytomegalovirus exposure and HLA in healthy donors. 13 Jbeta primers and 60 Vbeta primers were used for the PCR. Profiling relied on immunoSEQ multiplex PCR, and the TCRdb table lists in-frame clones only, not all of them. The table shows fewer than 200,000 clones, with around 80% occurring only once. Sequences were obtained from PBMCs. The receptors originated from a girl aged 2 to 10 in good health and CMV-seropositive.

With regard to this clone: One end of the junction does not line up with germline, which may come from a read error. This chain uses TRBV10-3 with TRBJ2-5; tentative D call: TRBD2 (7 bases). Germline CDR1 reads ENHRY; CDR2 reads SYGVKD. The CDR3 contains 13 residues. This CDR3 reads CAISEGGGEAQYF. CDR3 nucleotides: TGTGCCATCAGCGAGGGGGGGGGAGAGGCCCAGTACTTC.

This chain's CDR3 is CASSFFRETYEQYF. The CDR3 DNA sequence: TGTGCCAGCAGCTTCTTCAGGGAAACCTACGAGCAGTACTTC. The chain carries TRBV5-8 and TRBJ2-7; possibly TRBD1 for D (5 bases). CDR1 is SGHTS, CDR2 YDEGEE, per germline. This CDR3 is 14 amino acids long. V was clipped by 2 bases and J by 2 bases, with 11 bases between them.

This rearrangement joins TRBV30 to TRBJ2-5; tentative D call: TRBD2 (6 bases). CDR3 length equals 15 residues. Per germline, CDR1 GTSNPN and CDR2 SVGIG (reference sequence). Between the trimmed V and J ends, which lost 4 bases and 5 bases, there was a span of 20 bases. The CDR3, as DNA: TGTGCCTGGAATTGGGAGGCGGGGCGGCAGGAGACCCAGTACTTC. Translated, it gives CAWNWEAGRQETQYF.

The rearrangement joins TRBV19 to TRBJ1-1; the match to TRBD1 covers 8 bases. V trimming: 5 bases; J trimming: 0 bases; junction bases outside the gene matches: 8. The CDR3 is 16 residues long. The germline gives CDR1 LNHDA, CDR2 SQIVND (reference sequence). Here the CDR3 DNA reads TGTGCCAGTAGTTCCGACAGGGGTACTATGAACACTGAAGCTTTCTTT. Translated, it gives CASSSDRGTMNTEAFF.

The CDR3 loop is CASSPRDSYYEQYF. The CDR3 DNA sequence: TGTGCCAGCAGCCCCCGGGACTCCTACTACGAGCAGTACTTC. The chain employs TRBV9 and TRBJ2-7; weak D call: TRBD2 (6 bases). From germline, CDR1 is SGDLS and CDR2 YYNGEE. V lost 4 bases and J 3 bases, leaving 14 bases between the germline ends. CDR3 length equals 14 residues.

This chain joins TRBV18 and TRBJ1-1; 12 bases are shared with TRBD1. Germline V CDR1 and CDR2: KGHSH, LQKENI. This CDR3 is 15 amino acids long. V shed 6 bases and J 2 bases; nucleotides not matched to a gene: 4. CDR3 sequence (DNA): TGTGCCAGCTCCGGGACAGGGGGCGCAAACACTGAAGCTTTCTTT. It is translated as CASSGTGGANTEAFF.

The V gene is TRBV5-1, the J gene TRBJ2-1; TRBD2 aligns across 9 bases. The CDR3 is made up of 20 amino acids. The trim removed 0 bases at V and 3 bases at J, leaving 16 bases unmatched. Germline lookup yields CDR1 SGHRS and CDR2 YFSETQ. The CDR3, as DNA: TGCGCCAGCAGCTTGGGGGCTAGCGGGACCCTCCGAGGGCACTACAATGAGCAGTTCTTC. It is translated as CASSLGASGTLRGHYNEQFF.

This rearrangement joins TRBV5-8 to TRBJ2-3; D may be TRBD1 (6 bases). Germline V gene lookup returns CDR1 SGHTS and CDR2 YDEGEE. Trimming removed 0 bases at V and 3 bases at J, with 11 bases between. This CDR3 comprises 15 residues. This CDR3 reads CASSLDQGQTDTQYF. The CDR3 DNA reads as TGTGCCAGCAGCTTGGACCAGGGGCAGACAGATACGCAGTATTTT.

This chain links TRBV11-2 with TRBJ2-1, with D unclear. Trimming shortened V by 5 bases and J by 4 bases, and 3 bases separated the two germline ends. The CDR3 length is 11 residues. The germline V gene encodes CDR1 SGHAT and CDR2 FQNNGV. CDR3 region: CASSPYNEQFF. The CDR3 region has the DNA TGTGCCAGCAGCCCTTACAATGAGCAGTTCTTC.

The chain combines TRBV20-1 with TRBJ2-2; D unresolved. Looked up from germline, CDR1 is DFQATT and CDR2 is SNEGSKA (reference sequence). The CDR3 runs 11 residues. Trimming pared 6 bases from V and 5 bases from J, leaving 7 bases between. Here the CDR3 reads CSAQTTGELFF. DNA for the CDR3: TGCAGTGCCCAGACAACCGGGGAGCTGTTTTTT.

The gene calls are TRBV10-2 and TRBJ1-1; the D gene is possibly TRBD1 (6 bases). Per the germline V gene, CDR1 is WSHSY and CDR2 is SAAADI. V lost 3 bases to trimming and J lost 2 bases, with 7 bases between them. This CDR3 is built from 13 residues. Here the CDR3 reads CASSEQGNTEAFF. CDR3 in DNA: TGCGCCAGCAGTGAACAGGGAAACACTGAAGCTTTCTTT.

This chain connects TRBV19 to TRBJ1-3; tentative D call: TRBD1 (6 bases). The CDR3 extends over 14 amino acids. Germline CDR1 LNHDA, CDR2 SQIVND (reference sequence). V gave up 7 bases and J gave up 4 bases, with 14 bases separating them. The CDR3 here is CASKPGGLGNTIYF. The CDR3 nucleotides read TGTGCCAGTAAACCCGGGGGGCTCGGAAACACCATATATTTT.

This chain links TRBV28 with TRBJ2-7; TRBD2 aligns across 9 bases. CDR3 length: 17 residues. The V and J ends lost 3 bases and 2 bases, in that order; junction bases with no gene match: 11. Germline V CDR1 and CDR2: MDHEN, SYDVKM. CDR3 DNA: TGTGCCAGCAGTTTTGGTTATTGGCGGGAGGGCCCCTACGAGCAGTACTTC. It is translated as CASSFGYWREGPYEQYF.

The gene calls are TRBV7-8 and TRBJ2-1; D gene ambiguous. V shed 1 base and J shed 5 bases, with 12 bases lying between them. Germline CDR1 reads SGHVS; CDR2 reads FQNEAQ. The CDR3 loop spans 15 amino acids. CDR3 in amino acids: CASSLESNRNNEQFF. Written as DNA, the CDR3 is TGTGCCAGCAGCTTAGAGAGTAACCGTAACAATGAGCAGTTCTTC.

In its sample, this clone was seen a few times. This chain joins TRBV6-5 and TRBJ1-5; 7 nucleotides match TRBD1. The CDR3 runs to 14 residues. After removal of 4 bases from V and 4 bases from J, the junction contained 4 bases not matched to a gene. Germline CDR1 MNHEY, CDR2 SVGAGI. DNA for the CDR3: TGTGCCAGCAGTTCGACAGGGAGAAATCAGCCCCAGCATTTT. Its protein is CASSSTGRNQPQHF.

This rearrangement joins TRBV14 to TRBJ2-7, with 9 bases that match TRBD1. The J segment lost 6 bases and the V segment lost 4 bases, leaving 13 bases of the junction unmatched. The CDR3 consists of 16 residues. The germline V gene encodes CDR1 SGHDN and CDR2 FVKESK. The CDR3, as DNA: TGTGCCAGCAGCCTAAGAGACGGGACAGGGACCCGCGAGCAGTACTTC. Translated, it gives CASSLRDGTGTREQYF.

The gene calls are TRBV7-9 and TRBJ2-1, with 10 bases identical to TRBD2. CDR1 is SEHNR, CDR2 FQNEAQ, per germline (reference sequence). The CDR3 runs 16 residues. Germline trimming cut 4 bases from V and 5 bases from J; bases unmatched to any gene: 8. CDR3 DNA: TGTGCCAGCAGCTACGCGGGACTAGCGAAAGACAATGAGCAGTTCTTC. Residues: CASSYAGLAKDNEQFF.

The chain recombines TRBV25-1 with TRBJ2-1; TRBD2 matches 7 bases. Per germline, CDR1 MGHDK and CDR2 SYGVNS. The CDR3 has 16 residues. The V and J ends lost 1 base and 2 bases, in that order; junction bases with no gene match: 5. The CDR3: CASSEWGGGTYNEQFF. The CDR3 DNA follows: TGTGCCAGCAGTGAATGGGGGGGAGGCACCTACAATGAGCAGTTCTTC.

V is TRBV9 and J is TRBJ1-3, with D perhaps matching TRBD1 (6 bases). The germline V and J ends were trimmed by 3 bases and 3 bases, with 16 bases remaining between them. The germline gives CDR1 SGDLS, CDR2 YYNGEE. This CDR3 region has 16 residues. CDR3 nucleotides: TGTGCCAGCAGCGCCGGACGAAGGGACAATGGAAACACCATATATTTT. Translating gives CASSAGRRDNGNTIYF.

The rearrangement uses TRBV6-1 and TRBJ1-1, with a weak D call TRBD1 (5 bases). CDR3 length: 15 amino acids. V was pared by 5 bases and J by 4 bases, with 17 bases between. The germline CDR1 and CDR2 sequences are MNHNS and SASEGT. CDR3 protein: CASSTAGQWGTEAFF. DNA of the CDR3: TGTGCCAGCAGTACGGCAGGACAATGGGGCACTGAAGCTTTCTTT.

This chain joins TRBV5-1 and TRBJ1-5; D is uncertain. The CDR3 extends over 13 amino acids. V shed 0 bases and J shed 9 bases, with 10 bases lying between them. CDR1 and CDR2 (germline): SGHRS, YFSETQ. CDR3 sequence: CASSLDSTMPQHF. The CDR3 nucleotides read TGCGCCAGCAGCTTGGACAGCACGATGCCCCAGCATTTT.

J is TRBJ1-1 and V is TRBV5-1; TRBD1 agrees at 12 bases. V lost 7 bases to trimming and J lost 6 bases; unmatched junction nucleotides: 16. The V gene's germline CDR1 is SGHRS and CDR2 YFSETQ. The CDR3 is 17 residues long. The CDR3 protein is CASRTGTGGAGHSEAFF. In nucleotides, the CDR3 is TGCGCCAGCCGGACCGGGACAGGGGGCGCAGGTCACTCTGAAGCTTTCTTT.

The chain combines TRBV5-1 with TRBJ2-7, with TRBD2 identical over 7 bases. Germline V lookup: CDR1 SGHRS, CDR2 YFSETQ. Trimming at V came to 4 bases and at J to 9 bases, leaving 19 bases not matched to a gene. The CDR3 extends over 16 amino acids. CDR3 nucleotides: TGCGCCAGCAGCCCCTTACCCGGGACGGGGGGTTCTGGGCAGTACTTC. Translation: CASSPLPGTGGSGQYF.